The 20 T cell receptor beta chains below were found in one sample sequenced in a study of blood T cell repertoires in COVID-19. Some clones are missing from TCRdb's copy, which holds only in-frame ones; the method was immunoSEQ multiplex PCR. The table has 50,000 to 65,000 clones, roughly two thirds seen once. Input material: PBMCs or T cells enriched from blood (not recorded which). Receptors originate from an older woman who had been exposed to COVID-19.

The chain recombines TRBV7-9 with TRBJ2-2; 12 bases are a match to TRBD2. Germline CDR1 is SEHNR and CDR2 is FQNEAQ (reference sequence). V lost 6 bases to trimming and J lost 1 base; unmatched junction nucleotides: 0. This CDR3 region has 15 residues. CDR3 sequence: CASRLAGGNTGELFF. CDR3 nucleotides: TGTGCCAGCAGACTAGCGGGAGGGAACACCGGGGAGCTGTTTTTT.

Written as DNA, the CDR3 is TGTGCCAGCAGTCCCAGGGGGGCGACCGGGGAGCTGTTTTTT. Translating it yields CASSPRGATGELFF. The V and J genes are TRBV28 and TRBJ2-2; tentatively, D is TRBD1 (7 bases). The CDR3 has 14 amino acids. V gave up 5 bases and J gave up 5 bases, with 12 bases separating them. Germline lookup yields CDR1 MDHEN and CDR2 SYDVKM. Variable domain in full (rest from reference TRBV28 and TRBJ2-2): DVKVTQSSRYLVKRTGEKVFLECVQDMDHENMFWYRQDPGLGLRLIYFSYDVKMKEKGDIPEGYSVSREKKERFSLILESASTNQTSMYLCASSPRGATGELFFGEGSRLTVL.

V is TRBV4-3 and J is TRBJ1-4; 10 bases agree with TRBD1. The CDR3 runs 16 residues. V trimming: 4 bases; J trimming: 8 bases; junction bases outside the gene matches: 10. From germline, CDR1 is LGHNA and CDR2 YSLEER. CDR3 sequence (DNA): TGCGCCAGCAGCCCCAGCCCCGGGACAGGGGACGAAAAACTGTTTTTT. It translates to CASSPSPGTGDEKLFF.

About this clone: Germline and junction disagree at one end, which may indicate a read error. The chain uses TRBV11-3 and TRBJ2-3, with 11 bases lining up with TRBD2. The CDR3 consists of 16 residues. CDR1 is SGHNT and CDR2 is YENEEA in the germline V gene. The CDR3 protein is CASSLGLAGSIDTQYF. The CDR3 nucleotides read TGTGCCAGCAGCTTAGGACTAGCGGGAAGCATAGATACGCAGTATTTT.

The V gene is TRBV14, the J gene TRBJ2-2, with D tentatively TRBD1 (5 bases). Germline values: CDR1 SGHDN, CDR2 FVKESK. This CDR3 has 15 residues. Trimming removed 2 bases at V and 3 bases at J, with 10 bases between. The CDR3 loop is CASSQLRGYTGELFF. CDR3 nucleotide sequence: TGTGCCAGCAGCCAACTTAGGGGCTACACCGGGGAGCTGTTTTTT.

The rearrangement joins TRBV19 to TRBJ2-2; 10 nucleotides line up with TRBD1. Per the germline V gene, CDR1 is LNHDA and CDR2 is SQIVND (reference sequence). Trimming at V came to 3 bases and at J to 7 bases, leaving 8 bases not matched to a gene. The CDR3 spans 16 residues. CDR3 coding DNA: TGTGCCAGTAGTATTACGGGACAGGGGTATGGCGGGGAGCTGTTTTTT. Translation gives CASSITGQGYGGELFF. The full variable domain, completed using reference TRBV19 and TRBJ2-2, is DGGITQSPKYLFRKEGQNVTLSCEQNLNHDAMYWYRQDPGQGLRLIYYSQIVNDFQKGDIAEGYSVSREKKESFPLTVTSAQKNPTAFYLCASSITGQGYGGELFFGEGSRLTVL.

This clone was found a few times. The J gene is TRBJ2-7, the V gene TRBV5-4; 7 bases align to TRBD1. Losses at the gene ends were 2 bases for V and 0 bases for J; bases not matched to a gene: 5. Germline V gene data show CDR1 as SGHNT and CDR2 as YYREEE (reference sequence). This CDR3 spans 15 amino acids. CDR3 coding DNA: TGTGCCAGCAGCTTACCCGGGACAGTCTCCTACGAGCAGTACTTC. Translation: CASSLPGTVSYEQYF.

This chain links TRBV5-1 with TRBJ1-1; 11 bases are a match to TRBD1. The CDR3 spans 11 residues. V lost 5 bases to trimming and J lost 13 bases; unmatched junction nucleotides: 4. Germline V gene data show CDR1 as SGHRS and CDR2 as YFSETQ. CDR3 sequence reads: CASRSDRGLFF. CDR3 sequence (DNA): TGCGCCAGCAGATCGGACAGGGGGCTTTTCTTT. The full variable domain, its missing parts supplied by reference TRBV5-1 and TRBJ1-1, is KAGVTQTPRYLIKTRGQQVTLSCSPISGHRSVSWYQQTPGQGLQFLFEYFSETQRNKGNFPGRFSGRQFSNSRSEMNVSTLELGDSALYLCASRSDRGLFFGQGTRLTVV.

This rearrangement joins TRBV30 to TRBJ2-1; D is unresolved. The V end was cut by 4 bases, the J end by 7 bases, with 11 bases between. The CDR3 is 12 amino acids. The V gene's germline CDR1 is GTSNPN and CDR2 SVGIG (reference sequence). The CDR3 coding sequence is TGTGCCTGGAAGCTCCGTCCTAATGAGCAGTTCTTC. Residues: CAWKLRPNEQFF.

The chain couples TRBV5-1 to TRBJ1-3, with a tentative D call TRBD1 (6 bases). The CDR3 is 16 amino acids. The germline CDR1 and CDR2 sequences are SGHRS and YFSETQ. Trimming shortened V by 0 bases and J by 10 bases, and 20 bases separated the two germline ends. The CDR3 DNA follows: TGCGCCAGCAGCTTGGATCTGGGGGCTCCCGGTATGACCATATATTTT. Encoded protein: CASSLDLGAPGMTIYF. Combining the CDR3 with reference TRBV5-1 and TRBJ1-3 gives the whole variable domain KAGVTQTPRYLIKTRGQQVTLSCSPISGHRSVSWYQQTPGQGLQFLFEYFSETQRNKGNFPGRFSGRQFSNSRSEMNVSTLELGDSALYLCASSLDLGAPGMTIYFGEGSWLTVV.

The CDR3 DNA follows: TGTGCCAGCAGTTTATCAGGGGGCGCATCACAAGAGACCCAGTACTTC. It translates to CASSLSGGASQETQYF. The rearrangement links TRBV28 to TRBJ2-5, with TRBD1 identical over 8 bases. The V and J ends lost 1 base and 2 bases, in that order; junction bases with no gene match: 6. CDR1 and CDR2 from the germline V gene are MDHEN and SYDVKM. The length of the CDR3 is 16 residues.

This rearrangement joins TRBV2 to TRBJ2-1; 8 bases align to TRBD2. This CDR3 spans 15 amino acids. Germline V gene data show CDR1 as SNHLY and CDR2 as FYNNEI. After removal of 7 bases from V and 0 bases from J, the junction contained 5 bases not matched to a gene. This chain's CDR3 is CASKITSGSYNEQFF. The DNA for the CDR3 is TGTGCCAGCAAGATTACTAGCGGCTCCTACAATGAGCAGTTCTTC.

This chain joins TRBV27 and TRBJ2-1; D remains ambiguous. V shed 5 bases and J shed 6 bases, with 17 bases lying between them. The germline V gene encodes CDR1 MNHEY and CDR2 SMNVEV (reference sequence). The CDR3 has 15 amino acids. The CDR3 sequence is CASSPLVSAANEQFF. CDR3 bases: TGTGCCAGCAGTCCCCTGGTTTCGGCGGCCAATGAGCAGTTCTTC.

The genes are TRBV6-1 and TRBJ1-1; 8 bases fit TRBD1. The CDR3 has 15 residues. V was clipped by 3 bases and J by 0 bases; unmatched bases: 3. Germline loops: CDR1 MNHNS, CDR2 SASEGT. The CDR3 spells CASSETGVLNTEAFF. The CDR3 nucleotides read TGTGCCAGCAGTGAGACAGGGGTCCTGAACACTGAAGCTTTCTTT.

The J gene is TRBJ1-1, the V gene TRBV4-2; TRBD1 matches at 7 bases. CDR3 length: 14 residues. Trimming cost V 4 bases and J 1 base; bases outside gene matches: 3. Germline V gene lookup returns CDR1 LGHNA and CDR2 YNFKEQ. CDR3 loop: CASSRDSKNTEAFF. The CDR3 DNA sequence: TGTGCCAGCAGCCGGGACAGCAAGAACACTGAAGCTTTCTTT.

The chain uses TRBV7-3 and TRBJ2-3; TRBD2 agrees at 8 bases. The CDR3 sequence is 16 residues long. V was clipped by 5 bases and J by 2 bases; unmatched bases: 9. Germline loops: CDR1 SGHTA, CDR2 FQGTGA. The CDR3 reads CASSPKRGGITDTQYF. CDR3 sequence (DNA): TGTGCCAGCAGCCCTAAACGGGGGGGCATCACAGATACGCAGTATTTT.

J is TRBJ2-3 and V is TRBV7-2; D gene ambiguous. The CDR3 contains 12 residues. V was shortened by 8 bases and J by 4 bases, with 10 bases between the two germline ends. Germline CDR1 SGHTA, CDR2 FQGNSA. CDR3 region: CASFGLSDTQYF. The CDR3 DNA sequence: TGTGCCAGCTTCGGTCTATCAGATACGCAGTATTTT.

This clone turned up a few times. The CDR3 DNA sequence: TGTGCCAGCAGCGCGGGACTAGCGGACTCCTACGAGCAGTACTTC. This translates into CASSAGLADSYEQYF. V is TRBV11-2 and J is TRBJ2-7; the match to TRBD2 covers 11 bases. Unmatched junction bases numbered 3, after V lost 5 bases and J lost 0 bases. Germline CDR1 SGHAT, CDR2 FQNNGV. The CDR3 has 15 residues.

The CDR3, as DNA: TGTGCCAGCAGCTTACCCCATCGACGAGGAAACGCTGGAAACACCATATATTTT. Translation gives CASSLPHRRGNAGNTIYF. This rearrangement joins TRBV7-2 to TRBJ1-3, with no clear D. This CDR3 region has 18 residues. V was clipped by 2 bases and J by 2 bases, with 19 bases between them. Germline V gene lookup returns CDR1 SGHTA and CDR2 FQGNSA. The whole variable domain, remainder taken from reference TRBV7-2 and TRBJ1-3, is GAGVSQSPSNKVTEKGKDVELRCDPISGHTALYWYRQSLGQGLEFLIYFQGNSAPDKSGLPSDRFSAERTGGSVSTLTIQRTQQEDSAVYLCASSLPHRRGNAGNTIYFGEGSWLTVV.

The CDR3 protein is CATSDPDSFYGYTF. The CDR3 coding sequence is TGTGCCACCAGTGATCCGGACAGCTTCTATGGCTACACCTTC. The genes are TRBV24-1 and TRBJ1-2; TRBD1 might be the D (6 bases). This CDR3 is built from 14 residues. Germline V lookup: CDR1 KGHDR, CDR2 SFDVKD. V lost 3 bases and J 4 bases, leaving 11 bases between the germline ends.